One TCR beta chain is described in this entry. Trimming took 4 bases from V and 0 from J; bases not matched to a gene: 4. CDR3 length: 16 residues. Germline V lookup: CDR1 SEHNR, CDR2 FQNEAQ (reference sequence). This sample was taken from a study of brain T cells in children with intractable seizures. The protocol was immunoSEQ multiplex PCR, while the TCRdb copy is restricted to in-frame clones and leaves out a portion. In the table there are about 320,000 clones, 85% to 95% of which are singletons. Noted time point: blood from clinic visit 5 months post-surgery; TSC patient then seizure free. The sequenced cases were selected for having the highest brain T cell transcript signatures. Patients received at least one anti-epileptic drug before surgery.

The chain employs TRBV7-9 and TRBJ1-5, with 9 bases lining up with TRBD1. The sample consisted of peripheral blood, taken 4 to 5 months after surgery. The receptor was isolated from a boy under three years old with tuberous sclerosis and intractable seizures. The CDR3 protein is CASSSDRGYSNQPQHF. In nucleotides, the CDR3 is TGTGCCAGCAGCTCGGACAGGGGCTATAGCAATCAGCCCCAGCATTTT.